This T cell receptor beta chain was sequenced in a study of CD8 T cells in Susac syndrome. RNA totalling roughly 0.45 to 1 ug underwent reverse transcription with random hexamers. Amplification of TCR beta CDR3 by immunoSEQ multiplex PCR spanned 54 Vbeta and 13 Jbeta. TCRdb re-called the immunoSEQ multiplex PCR reads with MiXCR, one entry per CDR3 protein. The repertoire holds about 210,000 distinct CDR3 sequences, around 95% seen once, with 0.08% to 0.095% in the top ten. From blood CD8+ and CD4+ T cells, the TCR beta chain was sequenced. Relapsing-remitting disease, either stable or active, was present in the treatment-naive patients who were the multiple sclerosis controls. TEMRA cells were FACS-enriched and CD8+ and CD4+ T cells negatively isolated. Trimming removed 7 bases from V and 8 bases from J; junction bases left unmatched: 10. The CDR3 covers 14 residues.

This chain connects TRBV12-3 or TRBV12-4 to TRBJ2-4, with 8 bases matching TRBD1. Source material: CD4+ T cells from PBMCs. The clonotype was recovered from a human donor with multiple sclerosis. The CDR3 reads CASKPDRGGDIQYF. The CDR3 DNA reads TGTGCCAGCAAACCCGACAGGGGTGGGGACATTCAGTACTTC.